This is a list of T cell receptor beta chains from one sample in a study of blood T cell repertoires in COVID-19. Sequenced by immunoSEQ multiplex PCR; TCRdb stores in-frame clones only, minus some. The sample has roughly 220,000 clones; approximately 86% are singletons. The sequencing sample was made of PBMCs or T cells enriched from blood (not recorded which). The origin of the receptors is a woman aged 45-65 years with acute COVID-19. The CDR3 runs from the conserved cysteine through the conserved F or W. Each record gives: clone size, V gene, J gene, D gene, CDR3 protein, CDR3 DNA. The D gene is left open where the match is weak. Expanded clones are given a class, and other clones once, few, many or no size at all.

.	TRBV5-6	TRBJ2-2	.	CASSLVQNTGELFF	TGTGCCAGCAGCTTGGTTCAGAACACCGGGGAGCTGTTTTTT
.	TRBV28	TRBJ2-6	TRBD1	CASRMFSGTGESAGANVLTF	TGTGCCAGCAGGATGTTTTCCGGGACAGGGGAGTCAGCTGGGGCCAACGTCCTGACTTTC
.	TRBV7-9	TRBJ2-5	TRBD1	CASSLAPIARQGGTQYF	TGTGCCAGCAGCTTAGCGCCAATTGCCAGACAGGGGGGGACCCAGTACTTC
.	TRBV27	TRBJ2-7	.	CASSFTGSSYEQYF	TGTGCCAGCAGTTTCACGGGGAGCTCCTACGAGCAGTACTTC
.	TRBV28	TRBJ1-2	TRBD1	CASSSTGTYGYTF	TGTGCCAGCAGTTCGACAGGGACCTATGGCTACACCTTC
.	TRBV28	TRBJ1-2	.	CASERTYYGYTF	TGTGCCAGCGAAAGGACATACTATGGCTACACCTTC
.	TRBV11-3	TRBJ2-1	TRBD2	CASSLVLAGYNEQFF	TGTGCCAGCAGCTTAGTACTAGCGGGATACAATGAGCAGTTCTTC
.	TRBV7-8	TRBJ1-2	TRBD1	CASSSPPGQALGGYTF	TGTGCCAGCAGCTCACCCCCCGGACAGGCCCTGGGAGGCTACACCTTC
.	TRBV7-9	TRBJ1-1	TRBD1	CASSKGTDEAFF	TGTGCCAGCAGCAAGGGGACAGATGAAGCTTTCTTT
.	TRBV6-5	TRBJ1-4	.	CASRALGPNEKLFF	TGTGCCAGCAGGGCCCTGGGGCCTAATGAAAAACTGTTTTTT
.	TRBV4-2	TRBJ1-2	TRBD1	CASSQAKGTGGGYGYTF	TGTGCCAGCAGCCAAGCCAAGGGCACAGGGGGTGGCTATGGCTACACCTTC
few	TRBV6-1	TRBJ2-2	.	CASSEDGAPFVGELFF	TGTGCCAGCAGTGAAGATGGAGCTCCTTTCGTCGGGGAGCTGTTTTTT